The 4 T cell receptor beta chains presented below share a single source sample, sequenced in a study of PD-1 blockade in classical Hodgkin lymphoma. Every patient experienced relapse after autologous stem cell transplantation, and brentuximab vedotin exposure varied. TCRdb keeps only in-frame clones here, not all; method: immunoSEQ multiplex PCR. The sample lists 20,000 to 25,000 clones, more than 60% occurring once. The sequencing used peripheral blood mononuclear cells (PBMCs), collected at baseline. The receptor set was obtained from a human donor with classical Hodgkin lymphoma.

This clone was detected only once. This chain joins TRBV7-2 and TRBJ2-7; D unresolved. Trimming shortened V by 0 bases and J by 4 bases, and 4 bases separated the two germline ends. Germline V gene lookup returns CDR1 SGHTA and CDR2 FQGNSA. The CDR3 loop spans 12 amino acids. Written as DNA, the CDR3 is TGTGCCAGCAGCTTAGCGCGGTACGAGCAGTACTTC. As protein: CASSLARYEQYF.

V gene TRBV27 combines with J gene TRBJ2-7; 7 bases are shared with TRBD1. The CDR3 consists of 15 residues. Germline V CDR1 and CDR2: MNHEY, SMNVEV (reference sequence). V lost 3 bases and J lost 3; bases outside the gene matches: 8. In DNA, the CDR3 is TGTGCCAGCAGTTTGGACACCGGGACAGTCTACGAGCAGTACTTC. It translates to CASSLDTGTVYEQYF.

This clone is deemed medium-sized. The V gene is TRBV19, the J gene TRBJ2-6; 10 nucleotides line up with TRBD2. The trim removed 3 bases at V and 3 bases at J, leaving 8 bases unmatched. Germline V gene sequence: CDR1 LNHDA, CDR2 SQIVND (reference sequence). The CDR3 has 18 amino acids. CDR3 region: CASSMRLAGVGGANVLTF. For the CDR3, the DNA is TGTGCCAGTAGTATGCGGCTAGCGGGAGTAGGTGGGGCCAACGTCCTGACTTTC.

The V call is TRBV6-1, the J call TRBJ2-1; the D gene is possibly TRBD2 (5 bases). Germline loops: CDR1 MNHNS, CDR2 SASEGT. The CDR3 sequence is 14 residues long. V was pared by 4 bases and J by 4 bases, with 11 bases between. CDR3 protein: CASSVGLLYNEQFF. The CDR3 DNA reads TGTGCCAGCAGTGTAGGACTCCTTTACAATGAGCAGTTCTTC.